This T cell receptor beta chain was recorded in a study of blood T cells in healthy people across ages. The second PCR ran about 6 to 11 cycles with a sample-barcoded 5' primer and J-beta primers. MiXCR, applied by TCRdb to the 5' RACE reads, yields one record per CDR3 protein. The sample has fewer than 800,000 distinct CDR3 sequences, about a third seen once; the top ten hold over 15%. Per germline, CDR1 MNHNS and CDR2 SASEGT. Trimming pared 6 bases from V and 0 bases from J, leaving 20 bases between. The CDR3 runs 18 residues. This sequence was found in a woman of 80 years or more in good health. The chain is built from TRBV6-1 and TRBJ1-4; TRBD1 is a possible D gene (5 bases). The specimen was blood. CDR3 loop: CASSQGKGTGATNEKLFF. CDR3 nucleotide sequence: TGTGCCAGCAGCCAAGGGAAAGGGACGGGAGCAACTAATGAAAAACTGTTTTTT.